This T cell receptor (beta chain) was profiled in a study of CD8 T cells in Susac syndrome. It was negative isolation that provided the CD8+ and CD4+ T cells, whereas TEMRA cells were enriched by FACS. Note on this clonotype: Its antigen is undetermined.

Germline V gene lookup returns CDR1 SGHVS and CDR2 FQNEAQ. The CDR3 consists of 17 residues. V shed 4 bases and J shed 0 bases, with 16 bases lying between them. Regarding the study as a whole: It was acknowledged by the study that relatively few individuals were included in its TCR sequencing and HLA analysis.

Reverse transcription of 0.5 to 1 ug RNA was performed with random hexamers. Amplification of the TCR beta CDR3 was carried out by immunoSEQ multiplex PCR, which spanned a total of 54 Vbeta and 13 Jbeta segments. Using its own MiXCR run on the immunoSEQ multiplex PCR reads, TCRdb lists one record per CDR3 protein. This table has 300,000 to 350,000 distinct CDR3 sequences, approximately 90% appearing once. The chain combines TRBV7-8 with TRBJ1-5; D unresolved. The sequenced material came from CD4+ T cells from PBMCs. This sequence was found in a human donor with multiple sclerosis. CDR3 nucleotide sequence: TGTGCCAGCAGCTCCAGCGACACCCAACTTAGCAATCAGCCCCAGCATTTT. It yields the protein CASSSSDTQLSNQPQHF. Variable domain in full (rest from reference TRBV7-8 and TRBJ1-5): GAGVSQSPRYKVAKRGQDVALRCDPISGHVSLFWYQQALGQGPEFLTYFQNEAQLDKSGLPSDRFFAERPEGSVSTLKIQRTQQEDSAVYLCASSSSDTQLSNQPQHFGDGTRLSIL.